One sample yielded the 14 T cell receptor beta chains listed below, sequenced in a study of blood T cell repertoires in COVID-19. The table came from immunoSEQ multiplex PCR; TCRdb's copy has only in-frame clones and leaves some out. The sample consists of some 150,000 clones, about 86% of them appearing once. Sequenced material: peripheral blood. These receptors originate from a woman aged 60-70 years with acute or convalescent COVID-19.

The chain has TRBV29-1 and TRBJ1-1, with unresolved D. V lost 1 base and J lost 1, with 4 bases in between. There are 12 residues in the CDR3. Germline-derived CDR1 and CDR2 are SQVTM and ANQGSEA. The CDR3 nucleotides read TGCAGCGTTGAAGGAGGGAACACTGAAGCTTTCTTT. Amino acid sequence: CSVEGGNTEAFF.

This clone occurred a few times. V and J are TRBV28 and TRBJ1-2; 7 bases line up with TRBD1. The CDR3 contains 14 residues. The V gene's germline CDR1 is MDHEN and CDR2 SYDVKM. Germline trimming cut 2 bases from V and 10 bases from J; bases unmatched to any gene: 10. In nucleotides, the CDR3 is TGTGCCAGCAGTTTAGTTAGGGGGCGGATTGACTACACCTTC. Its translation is CASSLVRGRIDYTF.

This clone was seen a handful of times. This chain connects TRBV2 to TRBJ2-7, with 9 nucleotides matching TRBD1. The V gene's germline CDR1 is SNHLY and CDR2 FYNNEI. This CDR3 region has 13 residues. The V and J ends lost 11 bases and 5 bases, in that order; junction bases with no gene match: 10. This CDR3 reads CAGRGQGFDEQYF. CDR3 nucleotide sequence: TGTGCCGGACGGGGACAGGGTTTCGACGAGCAGTACTTC.

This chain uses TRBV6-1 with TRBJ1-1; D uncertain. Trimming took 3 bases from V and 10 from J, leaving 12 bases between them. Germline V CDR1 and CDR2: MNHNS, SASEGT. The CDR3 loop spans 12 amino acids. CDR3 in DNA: TGTGCCAGCAGTGAGTCCCGACGAGGAGCTTTCTTT. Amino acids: CASSESRRGAFF.

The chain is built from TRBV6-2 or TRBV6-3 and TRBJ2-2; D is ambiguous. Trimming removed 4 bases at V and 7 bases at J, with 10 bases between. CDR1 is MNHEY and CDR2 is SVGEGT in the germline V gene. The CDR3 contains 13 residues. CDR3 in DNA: TGTGCCAGCAGTTCGAGCCCGGTCGGGGAGCTGTTTTTT. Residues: CASSSSPVGELFF.

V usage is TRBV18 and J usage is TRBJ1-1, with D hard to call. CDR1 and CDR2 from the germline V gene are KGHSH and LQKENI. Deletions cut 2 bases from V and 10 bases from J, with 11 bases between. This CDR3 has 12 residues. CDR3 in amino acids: CASSPVADRAFF. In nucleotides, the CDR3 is TGTGCCAGCTCACCAGTCGCAGATCGAGCTTTCTTT.

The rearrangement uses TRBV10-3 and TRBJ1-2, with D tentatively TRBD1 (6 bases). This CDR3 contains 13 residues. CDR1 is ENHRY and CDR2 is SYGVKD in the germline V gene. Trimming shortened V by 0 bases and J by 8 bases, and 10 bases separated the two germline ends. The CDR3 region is CAISESNGGGYTF. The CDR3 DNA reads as TGTGCCATCAGTGAGTCGAATGGGGGCGGCTACACCTTC.

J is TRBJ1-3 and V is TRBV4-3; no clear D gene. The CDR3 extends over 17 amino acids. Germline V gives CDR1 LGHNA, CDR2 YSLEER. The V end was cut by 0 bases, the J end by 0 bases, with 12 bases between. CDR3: CASSQEGGSNSGNTIYF. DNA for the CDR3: TGCGCCAGCAGCCAAGAGGGAGGGAGTAACTCTGGAAACACCATATATTTT.

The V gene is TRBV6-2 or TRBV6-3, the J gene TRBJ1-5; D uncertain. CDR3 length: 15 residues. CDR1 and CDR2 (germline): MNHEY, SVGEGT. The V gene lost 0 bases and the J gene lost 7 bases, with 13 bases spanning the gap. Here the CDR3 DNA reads TGTGCCAGCAGTTACTCCGAGACGACTTACCAGCCCCAGCATTTT. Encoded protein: CASSYSETTYQPQHF.

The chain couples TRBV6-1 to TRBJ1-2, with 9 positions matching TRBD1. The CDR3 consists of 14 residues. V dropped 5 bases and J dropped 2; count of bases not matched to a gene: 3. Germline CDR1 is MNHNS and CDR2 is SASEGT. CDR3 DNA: TGTGCCAGCAGTTATACAGGGGGCAACTATGGCTACACCTTC. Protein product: CASSYTGGNYGYTF.

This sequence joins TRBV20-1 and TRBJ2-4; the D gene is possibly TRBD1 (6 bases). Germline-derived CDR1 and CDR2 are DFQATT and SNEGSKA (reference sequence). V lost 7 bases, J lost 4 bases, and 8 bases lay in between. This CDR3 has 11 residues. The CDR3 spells CSGGPKNIQYF. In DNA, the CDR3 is TGCAGTGGGGGGCCTAAAAACATTCAGTACTTC.

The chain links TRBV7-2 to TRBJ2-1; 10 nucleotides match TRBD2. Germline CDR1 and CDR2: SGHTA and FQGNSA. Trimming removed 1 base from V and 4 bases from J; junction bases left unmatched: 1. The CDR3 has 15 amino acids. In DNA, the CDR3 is TGTGCCAGCAGCTTAGTAGCGGGGGGATACAATGAGCAGTTCTTC. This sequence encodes CASSLVAGGYNEQFF.

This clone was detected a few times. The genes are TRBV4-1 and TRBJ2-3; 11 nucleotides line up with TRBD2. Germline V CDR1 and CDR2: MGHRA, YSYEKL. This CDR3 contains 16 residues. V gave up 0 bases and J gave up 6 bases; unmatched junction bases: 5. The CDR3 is CASSQDVAGGMDTQYF. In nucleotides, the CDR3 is TGCGCCAGCAGCCAAGACGTAGCGGGGGGGATGGATACGCAGTATTTT.

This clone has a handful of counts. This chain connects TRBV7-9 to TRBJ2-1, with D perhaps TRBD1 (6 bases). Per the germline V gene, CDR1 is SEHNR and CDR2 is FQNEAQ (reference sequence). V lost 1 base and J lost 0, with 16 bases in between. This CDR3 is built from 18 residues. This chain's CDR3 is CASSLVDGQFSSYNEQFF. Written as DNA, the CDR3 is TGTGCCAGCAGCTTAGTCGATGGACAGTTTAGCTCCTACAATGAGCAGTTCTTC. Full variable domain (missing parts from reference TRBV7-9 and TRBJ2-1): DTGVSQNPRHKITKRGQNVTFRCDPISEHNRLYWYRQTLGQGPEFLTYFQNEAQLEKSRLLSDRFSAERPKGSFSTLEIQRTEQGDSAMYLCASSLVDGQFSSYNEQFFGPGTRLTVL.